These T cell receptor beta chains were read from a single sample in a study of T-cell reconstitution after alpha-beta-depleted transplantation in children. TCRdb re-called the PCR reads with MiXCR, one entry per CDR3 protein. The sample holds over 550,000 distinct CDR3 sequences, over 9.5% seen once. Specimen: PBMCs from the stem cell graft donor, collected from the stem cell graft. These receptors were obtained from a human donor who donated a stem cell graft to a child with acute myeloid leukemia. Each CDR3 is given with its conserved first and last residue. Each record gives: V gene, clone size, D gene, J gene, CDR3 protein, CDR3 DNA. The D gene is left open where the match is weak. Only some rows state a clone size, as once, few, many or a class for expanded clones.

>TRBV6-5|many|TRBD2|TRBJ2-1
CASIPGTSAYNEQFF
TGTGCCAGCATCCCGGGAACTAGCGCTTACAATGAGCAGTTCTTC
>TRBV7-3|once|.|TRBJ2-1
CASSSSTLNEQFF
TGTGCCAGCAGCTCATCGACTCTGAATGAGCAGTTCTTC
>TRBV29-1|.|TRBD2|TRBJ2-1
CSTNSGSLYNEQFF
TGCAGCACCAATAGCGGGAGCCTCTACAATGAGCAGTTCTTC
>TRBV10-3|many|TRBD2|TRBJ2-5
CAISGSPGLGVSETQYF
TGTGCCATCAGTGGATCACCGGGACTAGGGGTTTCTGAGACCCAGTACTTC
>TRBV7-2|many|.|TRBJ2-5
CASSFEGETQYF
TGTGCCAGCAGCTTTGAGGGGGAGACCCAGTACTTC
>TRBV3-1|few|TRBD1|TRBJ1-1
CASSPRDRGATEAFF
TGTGCCAGCAGCCCTAGGGACAGGGGGGCCACTGAAGCTTTCTTT
>TRBV12-3/TRBV12-4|few|.|TRBJ2-7
CASSLGASSRYF
TGTGCCAGCAGTTTGGGGGCCTCCTCGCGGTACTTC
>TRBV5-1|many|TRBD1|TRBJ1-3
CASSNGQGASNTIYF
TGCGCCAGCAGCAACGGACAGGGGGCTTCAAACACCATATATTTT
>TRBV24-1|many|.|TRBJ2-1
CATSDVGREQFF
TGTGCCACCAGTGACGTAGGGCGGGAGCAGTTCTTC
>TRBV30|.|TRBD2|TRBJ2-1
CAWMRTSRGNEQFF
TGTGCCTGGATGCGGACTAGCCGTGGCAATGAGCAGTTCTTC
>TRBV25-1|few|.|TRBJ2-2
CASSEFGGTGGLSTGELFF
TGTGCCAGCAGTGAGTTCGGAGGAACAGGTGGCTTAAGCACCGGGGAGCTGTTTTTT
>TRBV10-3|.|TRBD1|TRBJ2-7
CAISESLPGQGVYEQYF
TGTGCCATCAGTGAGTCGTTACCGGGACAGGGTGTCTACGAGCAGTACTTC
>TRBV6-5|few|.|TRBJ2-7
CASSYRLANEQYF
TGTGCCAGCAGTTACAGGCTAGCTAACGAGCAGTACTTC
>TRBV5-1|few|TRBD2|TRBJ2-7
CASSLSASGSREQYF
TGCGCCAGCAGCTTGTCGGCTAGCGGGTCACGCGAGCAGTACTTC
>TRBV12-3/TRBV12-4|many|.|TRBJ2-3
CASSLLGGIVTDTQYF
TGTGCCAGCAGTTTATTGGGGGGCATTGTGACAGATACGCAGTATTTT
>TRBV14|.|.|TRBJ1-2
CASSQVGEGYTF
TGTGCCAGCAGCCAAGTAGGGGAGGGCTACACCTTC
>TRBV6-1|.|.|TRBJ2-7
CASSSKGHKIYEQYF
TGTGCCAGCAGCTCCAAGGGACACAAAATCTACGAGCAGTACTTC
>TRBV12-3/TRBV12-4|few|.|TRBJ2-7
CASRGIAGGSYEQYF
TGTGCCAGCAGAGGGATCGCCGGCGGCTCCTACGAGCAGTACTTC
>TRBV7-6|many|.|TRBJ2-3
CASSGGLDTDTQYF
TGTGCCAGCAGCGGAGGACTGGACACAGATACGCAGTATTTT
>TRBV30|few|.|TRBJ1-6
CAWRVGPFNSPLHF
TGTGCCTGGAGAGTGGGGCCCTTCAATTCACCCCTCCACTTT
>TRBV12-3/TRBV12-4|many|TRBD1|TRBJ2-2
CASSLDRGRNTGELFF
TGTGCCAGCAGTTTAGACAGGGGAAGGAACACCGGGGAGCTGTTTTTT
>TRBV6-2/TRBV6-3|many|.|TRBJ1-1
CASSYPQGSGRMNTEAFF
TGTGCCAGCAGTTACCCTCAGGGGTCAGGGAGAATGAACACTGAAGCTTTCTTT
>TRBV9|many|.|TRBJ2-1
CASSVVGRENNEQFF
TGTGCCAGCAGCGTAGTTGGTCGGGAGAACAATGAGCAGTTCTTC
>TRBV14|.|TRBD2|TRBJ2-1
CASSQGQTRLALNEQFF
TGTGCCAGCAGCCAAGGACAGACCCGACTAGCTTTGAATGAGCAGTTCTTC
>TRBV20-1|many|.|TRBJ2-5
CSAGRVGETQYF
TGCAGTGCTGGCAGGGTGGGGGAGACCCAGTACTTC
>TRBV9|many|TRBD1|TRBJ2-7
CASSAGTGPYEQYF
TGTGCCAGCAGCGCCGGGACAGGGCCCTACGAGCAGTACTTC
>TRBV20-1|.|.|TRBJ1-2
CSARDNSLGPYGYTF
TGCAGTGCTAGAGACAATTCCTTGGGTCCCTATGGCTACACCTTC
>TRBV3-1|many|TRBD1|TRBJ1-1
CASSRDSVNTEAFF
TGTGCCAGCAGCCGGGACAGCGTGAACACTGAAGCTTTCTTT
>TRBV7-2|.|TRBD1|TRBJ1-3
CASSPGDRGRGNTIYF
TGTGCCAGCAGCCCGGGGGACAGGGGGAGAGGAAACACCATATATTTT
>TRBV4-2|many|.|TRBJ1-4
CASSQPEEVVKVKEKLFF
TGTGCCAGCAGCCAACCAGAGGAGGTAGTCAAGGTAAAGGAAAAACTGTTTTTT
>TRBV7-8|.|.|TRBJ2-2
CASRHDRTANTGELFF
TGTGCCAGCAGGCACGACCGGACGGCGAACACCGGGGAGCTGTTTTTT
>TRBV6-5|many|.|TRBJ1-5
CASSPGADQPQHF
TGTGCCAGCAGTCCCGGGGCCGATCAGCCCCAGCATTTT
>TRBV7-2|few|.|TRBJ2-3
CASSFRTAVAADTQYF
TGTGCCAGCAGCTTCCGGACTGCAGTCGCTGCAGATACGCAGTATTTT
>TRBV18|many|.|TRBJ2-5
CASSPPAQETQYF
TGTGCCAGCTCACCACCAGCACAAGAGACCCAGTACTTC
>TRBV20-1|.|TRBD2|TRBJ2-5
CSAGTSGRVFSRSRETQYF
TGCAGTGCTGGGACTAGCGGGAGAGTTTTTTCCCGGTCGAGGGAGACCCAGTACTTC
>TRBV12-3/TRBV12-4|few|.|TRBJ2-1
CASSLAGDPRYNEQFF
TGTGCCAGCAGTTTGGCAGGGGACCCCCGCTACAATGAGCAGTTCTTC
>TRBV27|few|TRBD2|TRBJ2-5
CASSSWTSGRAKRETQYF
TGTGCCAGCAGTTCATGGACTAGCGGGAGGGCCAAACGTGAGACCCAGTACTTC
>TRBV30|few|.|TRBJ2-1
CAWRAYNEQFF
TGTGCCTGGAGGGCCTACAATGAGCAGTTCTTC
>TRBV20-1|few|TRBD1|TRBJ1-2
CSAPRRDRGDGYTF
TGCAGTGCTCCACGGAGGGACAGGGGTGATGGCTACACCTTC
>TRBV6-2/TRBV6-3|few|.|TRBJ2-5
CASKWGPNQETQYF
TGTGCCAGCAAGTGGGGGCCTAACCAAGAGACCCAGTACTTC
>TRBV7-2|.|.|TRBJ2-1
CASSLRWLNEQFF
TGTGCCAGCAGCTTAAGGTGGCTCAATGAGCAGTTCTTC
>TRBV12-3/TRBV12-4|.|.|TRBJ2-3
CASSWDTYTDTQYF
TGTGCCAGCAGTTGGGACACCTACACAGATACGCAGTATTTT
>TRBV12-3/TRBV12-4|many|.|TRBJ2-3
CASSLWAYTQYF
TGTGCCAGCAGTCTCTGGGCGTATACGCAGTATTTT
>TRBV20-1|many|.|TRBJ2-4
CSARALGDQYF
TGCAGTGCTAGAGCCCTAGGGGATCAGTACTTC
>TRBV5-1|.|.|TRBJ1-1
CASSPYGRNTEAFF
TGCGCCAGCAGCCCGTACGGACGGAACACTGAAGCTTTCTTT
>TRBV29-1|many|.|TRBJ2-3
CSADPGTDTQYF
TGCAGCGCAGACCCAGGGACAGATACGCAGTATTTT
>TRBV6-2/TRBV6-3|many|TRBD2|TRBJ2-5
CASSYSPSLAGAVEETQYF
TGTGCCAGCAGTTACTCTCCTTCACTAGCGGGAGCGGTGGAAGAGACCCAGTACTTC
>TRBV9|.|TRBD2|TRBJ2-3
CASSPKALAGVGTQYF
TGTGCCAGCAGCCCAAAGGCACTAGCGGGAGTTGGTACGCAGTATTTT
>TRBV20-1|.|.|TRBJ2-7
CSARGLAHSTYEQYF
TGCAGTGCTAGAGGGCTAGCGCACAGCACCTACGAGCAGTACTTC
>TRBV7-9|many|.|TRBJ1-5
CASSFGPNEAQHF
TGTGCCAGCAGCTTTGGCCCCAACGAGGCCCAGCATTTT
>TRBV2|many|.|TRBJ2-1
CASSESGKPYNEQFF
TGTGCCAGCAGTGAAAGTGGGAAGCCGTACAATGAGCAGTTCTTC
>TRBV27|many|TRBD1|TRBJ1-2
CASKFGQGNYGYTF
TGTGCCAGCAAATTTGGACAGGGAAACTATGGCTACACCTTC
>TRBV4-2|.|.|TRBJ2-5
CASSQLGLEGQETQYF
TGTGCCAGCAGCCAACTCGGTCTAGAGGGGCAAGAGACCCAGTACTTC
>TRBV5-6|.|TRBD1|TRBJ1-3
CASSLNRGNTGNTIYF
TGTGCCAGCAGCCTAAACAGGGGGAATACTGGAAACACCATATATTTT
>TRBV12-3/TRBV12-4|few|TRBD1|TRBJ1-4
CASRQGQQNEKLFF
TGTGCCAGCAGGCAGGGACAGCAGAATGAAAAACTGTTTTTT
>TRBV5-1|few|.|TRBJ2-7
CASSGDKFEQYF
TGCGCCAGCAGCGGAGACAAGTTCGAGCAGTACTTC
>TRBV27|many|TRBD2|TRBJ2-7
CASSLHGTSGSYEQYF
TGTGCCAGCAGTTTGCATGGGACTAGCGGGTCCTACGAGCAGTACTTC
>TRBV11-2|.|.|TRBJ1-2
CASSLDRGYYGYTF
TGTGCCAGCAGCTTAGATCGGGGGTACTATGGCTACACCTTC